The clone carrying this T cell receptor (beta chain) occurred many times. Its antigen remains unknown. These data belong to a study of CD8 T cells in ankylosing spondylitis. Study observations and caveats: Matched ankylosing spondylitis synovial fluid reportedly contained a significantly enriched population of disease-linked clones.

TCRdb reprocessed the 5' RACE reads with MiXCR, giving one entry per CDR3 protein. This sample has 300,000 to 350,000 distinct CDR3 sequences, with roughly 20% found just once. Germline loops: CDR1 DFQATT, CDR2 SNEGSKA (reference sequence). This CDR3 has 11 amino acids. This clonotype originated in a female donor with ankylosing spondylitis or in good health (not recorded which). The specimen sequenced was blood, either unsorted or a sorted T cell fraction (not recorded which). This chain joins TRBV20-1 and TRBJ2-7; TRBD1 agrees at 7 bases. CDR3 DNA: TGCAGCAGACAGGGTCCCTCCGAGCAGTACTTC. This gives the protein CSRQGPSEQYF.